The subject of this entry is one T cell receptor beta chain. V gave up 3 bases and J gave up 4 bases; unmatched junction bases: 6. The CDR3 runs to 15 residues. Germline CDR1 MGHRA, CDR2 YSYEKL. These data originate in a study of shared clonotypes between healthy human individuals. Study background: A couple of women and a few men aged 18 to 49 made up the donors.

The assay was immunoSEQ multiplex PCR, and TCRdb's table has in-frame clones only and misses some. The data contain roughly 1,500,000 clones, approximately 98.5% of them seen just once; the ten biggest clones take up over 0.3%. The TCR sequence derives from a man aged 25-40 years in good health. V gene TRBV4-1 combines with J gene TRBJ1-5, with 7 bases that match TRBD1. Sequencing was performed on naive CD4+ T cells sorted from blood. Stated subset: CD45RA+ positively selected. Here the CDR3 reads CASSQETGTNQPQHF. The DNA for the CDR3 is TGCGCCAGCAGCCAGGAGACAGGGACTAATCAGCCCCAGCATTTT.